This record looks at one T cell receptor beta chain sequence and its context. The CDR3 covers 14 residues. Germline V gives CDR1 SGHAT, CDR2 FQNNGV. The trim removed 2 bases at V and 7 bases at J, leaving 7 bases unmatched. TCRdb keeps only in-frame clones here, not all; method: immunoSEQ multiplex PCR. The sample includes about 88,000 clones, about nine tenths of them seen just once. The data are from a study of T cell responses to AZD1222 COVID-19 vaccine. Source: peripheral blood, taken 28 days after the second AZD1222 dose. This sequence joins TRBV11-2 and TRBJ1-2; 7 nucleotides match TRBD1. This sequence originates from an adult who received the AZD1222 COVID-19 vaccine. The CDR3 nucleotides are TGTGCCAGCAGCTTACAAGGGGGCGCTTTTGGCTACACCTTC. Amino acids: CASSLQGGAFGYTF.